The clone carrying this TCR beta chain has a count of ten or more. The antigen is not known. Combining a sample-barcoded 5' primer with a J-beta primer mix, a second PCR ran for roughly 6 to 12 cycles. Each cDNA molecule received a tag from a template-switch adaptor that had 12 random nucleotides. TCRdb redid the calling of the 5' RACE reads with MiXCR, one entry per CDR3 protein. The data contain hundreds of thousands of distinct CDR3 sequences, approximately 30% of them singletons. Trimming cost V 8 bases and J 2 bases; bases outside gene matches: 7. The CDR3 totals 14 residues. Per the germline V gene, CDR1 is SEHNR and CDR2 is FQNEAQ (reference sequence). The data originate from a study of blood T cells in healthy people across ages. Findings and caveats of the study: Not knowing donor CMV status may have confounded expanded clonotype changes. More naive CD4+ cells and higher diversity marked long-lived donors relative to aged donors.

The TCR sequence derives from a woman of 80 years or more in good health. Sequences were obtained from blood. The rearrangement joins TRBV7-9 to TRBJ2-7; TRBD1 matches 9 bases. The CDR3 sequence: CASGPGTGPYEQYF. In DNA, the CDR3 is TGTGCCAGCGGCCCCGGGACAGGGCCCTACGAGCAGTACTTC.